The next 30 T cell receptor beta chains were all read from a single sample in a study of cytomegalovirus exposure and HLA in healthy donors. The PCR had 60 Vbeta and 13 Jbeta primers. The table came from immunoSEQ multiplex PCR; TCRdb's copy has only in-frame clones and leaves some out. The sample contains about 110,000 clones, nearly 85% of which appear only once. Sequenced: PBMCs. The receptors come from a man younger than 30 in good health and CMV-seronegative.

This clone was found once. V and J are TRBV7-3 and TRBJ2-1; 10 bases map to TRBD2. Germline V gene lookup returns CDR1 SGHTA and CDR2 FQGTGA. The CDR3 loop spans 16 amino acids. J gave up 7 bases and V 4 bases, and 10 bases lay outside the gene matches. The CDR3, as DNA: TGTGCCAGCAGCTCTCCTAGCGGGAGTAAGAGGAATGAGCAGTTCTTC. Its protein is CASSSPSGSKRNEQFF.

This clone appeared a few times. CDR3 loop: CASSSEPAGANVLTF. The CDR3 DNA follows: TGCGCCAGCAGCTCCGAGCCCGCTGGGGCCAACGTCCTGACTTTC. This chain connects TRBV5-1 to TRBJ2-6; D is undetermined. The germline V and J ends were trimmed by 3 bases and 2 bases, with 9 bases remaining between them. CDR1 SGHRS and CDR2 YFSETQ come from the germline V gene. CDR3 length: 15 residues.

This chain connects TRBV10-2 to TRBJ2-2; no reliable D call. Germline values: CDR1 WSHSY, CDR2 SAAADI. The length of the CDR3 is 14 residues. V dropped 7 bases and J dropped 0 bases, with 9 bases sitting between them. The CDR3 sequence is CASTWLANTGELFF. CDR3 bases: TGCGCCAGCACGTGGCTAGCGAACACCGGGGAGCTGTTTTTT.

This sequence joins TRBV4-2 and TRBJ1-5, with TRBD1 as a possible D gene (5 bases). The CDR3 consists of 14 residues. Germline V lookup: CDR1 LGHNA, CDR2 YNFKEQ. V shed 0 bases and J shed 11 bases, with 14 bases lying between them. CDR3 loop: CASSQDGGDRAQHF. Here the CDR3 DNA reads TGTGCCAGCAGCCAAGATGGGGGGGACCGTGCCCAGCATTTT.

The chain is built from TRBV7-9 and TRBJ1-1; TRBD1 might be the D (5 bases). The CDR3 loop spans 14 amino acids. Germline V gives CDR1 SEHNR, CDR2 FQNEAQ (reference sequence). V lost 8 bases to trimming and J lost 5 bases, with 18 bases between them. The CDR3 DNA sequence: TGTGCCAGCGCTTGGGAAGGGGTGGGGACTGAAGCTTTCTTT. Residues: CASAWEGVGTEAFF.

CDR3 in amino acids: CAGDRGPSSYEQYF. The DNA for the CDR3 is TGTGCTGGAGACCGAGGCCCGAGCTCCTACGAGCAGTACTTC. The chain is built from TRBV12-5 and TRBJ2-7; D call uncertain. CDR1 and CDR2 from the germline V gene are LGHNT and FRNRAP. V gave up 11 bases and J gave up 0 bases, with 17 bases separating them. The length of the CDR3 is 14 residues.

V usage is TRBV2 and J usage is TRBJ2-7; 9 bases agree with TRBD1. Per the germline V gene, CDR1 is SNHLY and CDR2 is FYNNEI. V lost 9 bases and J lost 5; bases outside the gene matches: 8. This CDR3 is 13 amino acids long. This chain's CDR3 is CASTRDRVHEQYF. The CDR3 DNA reads TGTGCCAGTACCCGGGACAGGGTCCACGAGCAGTACTTC.

The chain carries TRBV28 and TRBJ2-4; 7 bases are a match to TRBD1. This CDR3 is 16 amino acids long. The germline CDR1 and CDR2 sequences are MDHEN and SYDVKM. With 6 bases clipped from V and 0 bases from J, the junction kept 8 bases outside the gene matches. The CDR3 region is CASSARGQIAKNIQYF. In nucleotides, the CDR3 is TGTGCCAGCAGCGCCCGGGGACAGATAGCCAAAAACATTCAGTACTTC.

This CDR3 is CASSQDPGTYEQYF. DNA for the CDR3: TGCGCCAGCAGCCAAGATCCAGGCACCTACGAGCAGTACTTC. The chain employs TRBV4-3 and TRBJ2-7; D gene ambiguous. This CDR3 comprises 14 residues. The germline CDR1 and CDR2 sequences are LGHNA and YSLEER. The V end lost 0 bases, the J end lost 2 bases, and 8 bases lay between the germline ends.

The CDR3 nucleotides read TGTGCCATTTCCGGGACTGTTGCCCGAGAGCAGTACTTC. Amino acid sequence: CAISGTVAREQYF. The chain joins TRBV6-5 to TRBJ2-7; tentatively, D is TRBD2 (6 bases). The CDR3 has 13 residues. V lost 10 bases, J lost 7 bases, and 20 bases lay in between. From germline, CDR1 is MNHEY and CDR2 SVGAGI.

This chain links TRBV5-8 with TRBJ2-1, with D perhaps matching TRBD1 (5 bases). Germline values: CDR1 SGHTS, CDR2 YDEGEE. The CDR3 totals 16 residues. V was cut by 5 bases and J by 5 bases, with 20 bases left in between. As DNA, the CDR3 is TGTGCCAGCAGACCCCGAGCCAGGGTGGAAAACAATGAGCAGTTCTTC. Protein: CASRPRARVENNEQFF.

On this clone: The junction departs from germline at one end; a sequencing error may be responsible. V gene TRBV4-3 combines with J gene TRBJ2-6, with a possible D match to TRBD1 (5 bases). The germline CDR1 and CDR2 sequences are LGHNA and YSLEER. The CDR3 extends over 16 amino acids. CDR3 nucleotides: TGCGCCAGCAGCCCTACGTACGACTCTGGGGCCAGCGTCCTGACTTTC. It translates to CASSPTYDSGASVLTF.

This clone was recorded only once. An end of the junction differs from the germline gene, which may be a read error. Other DNA sequences in the sample encode the same CDR3. The CDR3 nucleotides read TGTGCCAGCAGTGAAGCGCAGGGGTACACTGAGGCTTTCTTC. This codes for CASSEAQGYTEAFF. The chain is built from TRBV2 and TRBJ1-1; possible D gene TRBD1, 6 bases. CDR3 length: 14 residues. Per the germline V gene, CDR1 is SNHLY and CDR2 is FYNNEI.

This chain connects TRBV18 to TRBJ1-1; 8 bases map to TRBD1. This CDR3 has 15 residues. Germline lookup yields CDR1 KGHSH and CDR2 LQKENI. Trimming cost V 3 bases and J 1 base; bases outside gene matches: 4. The CDR3 sequence: CASSPYGQGNTEAFF. CDR3 nucleotide sequence: TGTGCCAGCTCACCGTACGGACAGGGGAACACTGAAGCTTTCTTT.

This rearrangement joins TRBV6-5 to TRBJ1-1, with D possibly being TRBD1 (5 bases). The CDR3 consists of 11 residues. V lost 7 bases to trimming and J lost 9 bases, with 12 bases between them. CDR1 is MNHEY, CDR2 SVGAGI, per germline. The CDR3 here is CASTNGGKAFF. DNA for the CDR3: TGTGCCAGCACCAACGGGGGTAAAGCTTTCTTT.

J is TRBJ1-4 and V is TRBV28; D might be TRBD1 (5 bases). V lost 6 bases and J 4 bases, leaving 18 bases between the germline ends. Germline CDR1 is MDHEN and CDR2 is SYDVKM. CDR3 length: 16 amino acids. The CDR3 nucleotides are TGTGCCAGCAGCCCCTTGACAGCCGCTGATAATGAAAAACTGTTTTTT. Residues: CASSPLTAADNEKLFF.

This clone was detected a few times. The chain uses TRBV29-1 and TRBJ1-4, with D hard to call. The CDR3 consists of 14 residues. V lost 5 bases, J lost 8 bases, and 18 bases lay in between. Germline CDR1 is SQVTM and CDR2 is ANQGSEA. The CDR3: CSVKEATLGEKLFF. CDR3 nucleotides: TGCAGCGTTAAGGAGGCAACTTTGGGCGAAAAACTGTTTTTT.

The J gene is TRBJ2-3, the V gene TRBV7-3, with a tentative D call TRBD2 (6 bases). Trimming shortened V by 4 bases and J by 2 bases, and 10 bases separated the two germline ends. CDR1 is SGHTA and CDR2 is FQGTGA in the germline V gene. CDR3 size: 14 residues. CDR3 DNA sequence: TGTGCCAGCAGCTCAGCGGACTACACAGATACGCAGTATTTT. Residues: CASSSADYTDTQYF. The entire variable domain, with the rest obtained from reference TRBV7-3 and TRBJ2-3, is as follows: GAGVSQTPSNKVTEKGKYVELRCDPISGHTALYWYRQSLGQGPEFLIYFQGTGAADDSGLPNDRFFAVRPEGSVSTLKIQRTERGDSAVYLCASSSADYTDTQYFGPGTRLTVL.

This rearrangement joins TRBV7-9 to TRBJ2-5; TRBD2 is a possible D gene (6 bases). V dropped 5 bases and J dropped 5 bases, with 15 bases sitting between them. Germline CDR1 is SEHNR and CDR2 is FQNEAQ (reference sequence). The CDR3 sequence is 14 residues long. This CDR3 is CASSAGTPGETQYF. CDR3 DNA sequence: TGTGCCAGCAGCGCCGGGACTCCGGGGGAGACCCAGTACTTC.

The chain uses TRBV7-2 and TRBJ2-3; a weak D match, TRBD1 (5 bases). Looked up from germline, CDR1 is SGHTA and CDR2 is FQGNSA. The CDR3 length is 15 residues. Trimming removed 1 base at V and 0 bases at J, with 8 bases between. This CDR3 is CASSLVGASTDTQYF. CDR3 nucleotides: TGTGCCAGCAGCTTAGTAGGGGCTAGCACAGATACGCAGTATTTT.

This clone was counted between two and nine times. J is TRBJ2-7 and V is TRBV4-3, with 10 bases identical to TRBD2. CDR3 length: 15 amino acids. Germline CDR1 LGHNA, CDR2 YSLEER. After removal of 1 base from V and 3 bases from J, the junction contained 3 bases not matched to a gene. The CDR3 nucleotides read TGCGCCAGCAGCCAAGTCCTAGCGGGAGACTACGAGCAGTACTTC. This codes for CASSQVLAGDYEQYF.

The chain combines TRBV7-9 with TRBJ2-1, with unresolved D. The V gene lost 4 bases and the J gene lost 4 bases, with 5 bases spanning the gap. Germline V lookup: CDR1 SEHNR, CDR2 FQNEAQ (reference sequence). The CDR3 runs to 12 residues. The CDR3 DNA is TGTGCCAGCAGCTCGCAGTACAATGAGCAGTTCTTC. It translates to CASSSQYNEQFF.

This clone was seen a few times. The chain is built from TRBV6-5 and TRBJ2-7; perhaps TRBD1 as D (6 bases). V shed 6 bases and J shed 2 bases, with 17 bases lying between them. Germline V lookup: CDR1 MNHEY, CDR2 SVGAGI. The CDR3 has 15 residues. The CDR3 DNA reads TGTGCCAGCAGCTCCCCCGGGACACTCACCTACGAGCAGTACTTC. Translation gives CASSSPGTLTYEQYF.

This clone appeared once. V and J are TRBV9 and TRBJ2-7; D unresolved. Trimming took off 0 bases at V and 4 bases at J, with 11 bases between the two ends. Germline CDR1 SGDLS, CDR2 YYNGEE. The CDR3 extends over 14 amino acids. In nucleotides, the CDR3 is TGTGCCAGCAGCGTAGACGGGTCCCCGTACGAGCAGTACTTC. As protein: CASSVDGSPYEQYF.

This chain joins TRBV19 and TRBJ1-2; possible D gene TRBD1, 5 bases. CDR3 length: 16 residues. Germline CDR1 LNHDA, CDR2 SQIVND (reference sequence). V lost 5 bases to trimming and J lost 8 bases, with 24 bases between them. DNA of the CDR3: TGTGCCAGTAGTTTGGACCTTTTAAGGGGTATGACGGGCTACACCTTC. It yields the protein CASSLDLLRGMTGYTF.

J is TRBJ2-1 and V is TRBV19, with a tentative D call TRBD2 (5 bases). The germline V gene encodes CDR1 LNHDA and CDR2 SQIVND (reference sequence). This CDR3 spans 16 amino acids. Trimming stripped 4 bases from V and 4 bases from J, with 17 bases between. CDR3 amino acids: CASSRGGRSVYNEQFF. CDR3 DNA: TGTGCCAGTAGTAGAGGAGGTAGGTCGGTGTACAATGAGCAGTTCTTC. Full variable domain (remainder filled in from reference TRBV19 and TRBJ2-1): DGGITQSPKYLFRKEGQNVTLSCEQNLNHDAMYWYRQDPGQGLRLIYYSQIVNDFQKGDIAEGYSVSREKKESFPLTVTSAQKNPTAFYLCASSRGGRSVYNEQFFGPGTRLTVL.

The count of this clone is one. This chain joins TRBV7-9 and TRBJ2-7, with 10 positions matching TRBD2. Per germline, CDR1 SEHNR and CDR2 FQNEAQ (reference sequence). The CDR3 has 16 residues. V trimming: 1 base; J trimming: 3 bases; junction bases outside the gene matches: 6. CDR3 bases: TGTGCCAGCAGCTTAGAAGTCCTAGCGGGAGTCTACGAGCAGTACTTC. This gives the protein CASSLEVLAGVYEQYF. The full variable domain, its missing parts supplied by reference TRBV7-9 and TRBJ2-7, is DTGVSQNPRHKITKRGQNVTFRCDPISEHNRLYWYRQTLGQGPEFLTYFQNEAQLEKSRLLSDRFSAERPKGSFSTLEIQRTEQGDSAMYLCASSLEVLAGVYEQYFGPGTRLTVT.

In its sample, this clone was seen a few times. This chain connects TRBV5-8 to TRBJ1-1, with a tentative D call TRBD1 (6 bases). Germline lookup yields CDR1 SGHTS and CDR2 YDEGEE. Between the trimmed V and J ends, which lost 3 bases and 0 bases, there was a span of 18 bases. The CDR3 loop spans 17 amino acids. In DNA, the CDR3 is TGTGCCAGCAGCTACAGGGAAGGCGGGTATATGAACACTGAAGCTTTCTTT. It codes for CASSYREGGYMNTEAFF.

The chain couples TRBV27 to TRBJ2-7; TRBD1 matches at 7 bases. The CDR3 extends over 15 amino acids. V lost 6 bases, J lost 0 bases, and 8 bases stayed unmatched. Germline CDR1 MNHEY, CDR2 SMNVEV (reference sequence). The CDR3 nucleotides read TGTGCCAGCAGGCCCGGGACAGCGAACTCCTACGAGCAGTACTTC. Its protein is CASRPGTANSYEQYF.

This clone was detected only once. J is TRBJ1-1 and V is TRBV11-3, with D possibly matching TRBD1 (6 bases). Germline V gives CDR1 SGHNT, CDR2 YENEEA. The CDR3 is 14 residues long. The V end was cut by 6 bases, the J end by 8 bases, with 19 bases between. This chain's CDR3 is CASRLRQAGAEAFF. The CDR3 bases are TGTGCCAGCAGGTTGAGACAGGCGGGCGCGGAAGCTTTCTTT. Full variable domain (remainder filled in from reference TRBV11-3 and TRBJ1-1): EAGVVQSPRYKIIEKKQPVAFWCNPISGHNTLYWYLQNLGQGPELLIRYENEEAVDDSQLPKDRFSAERLKGVDSTLKIQPAELGDSAVYLCASRLRQAGAEAFFGQGTRLTVV.